This section outlines one TCR beta chain sequence together with its context. Its antigen is not known. Profiling relied on immunoSEQ multiplex PCR, and the TCRdb table lists in-frame clones only, not all of them. The table lists roughly 240,000 clones, approximately 90% of them singletons, with approximately 12% in the top ten. The sample belongs to a study of Ad26.COV2.S vaccination and SARS-CoV-2 variants. On the study more broadly: Participant was drawn from the COV1001 Ad26.COV2.S trial arm. The authors gave Ad26.COV2.S intramuscularly, either once or twice 56 days apart.

Treatment of the sample: around 19 received Ad26.COV2.S at low or high dose, single or two shots; five or six received placebo; per-sample allocation not given. Day 63 after the first vaccine or placebo injection was the time point for sampling. The donor was a Boston adult aged 18-55 years. V was pared by 8 bases and J by 0 bases, with 12 bases between. The CDR3 consists of 14 residues. Per the germline V gene, CDR1 is WSHSY and CDR2 is SAAADI. Whole-study results and caveats: Vaccine and placebo groups showed comparable non-spike TCR breadth.

The receptor was isolated from a person between 18 and 65 years old who received the Ad26.COV2.S COVID-19 vaccine or a placebo. This sequence joins TRBV10-2 and TRBJ2-3; D might be TRBD1 (6 bases). Here the sequenced sample was peripheral blood, taken in a trial of Ad26.COV2.S vaccine versus placebo. CDR3 amino acids: CASREGHSTDTQYF. In DNA, the CDR3 is TGCGCCAGCCGAGAGGGACATAGCACAGATACGCAGTATTTT.